These 20 T cell receptor beta chains originate from one sample sequenced in a study of vaccination effects on CD4 cells after COVID-19. Their recognized antigens are unknown. Assay used: immunoSEQ multiplex PCR; TCRdb lists only in-frame clones, some missing. Of some 69,000 clones listed, around two thirds are singletons. Before sequencing, viral peptide pools were used by the ViraFEST assay to expand antigen-specific CD4+ T cells. On day 10 of culture, CD4+ T cells were separated out. Two-dose BNT162b2 or mRNA-1273 vaccination was given to participants. The source material was CD4+ T cells from PBMCs cultured with HCoV-229E spike peptides, sampled after COVID-19 vaccination. These receptors all stem from a human donor who received a COVID-19 vaccine.

The gene calls are TRBV19 and TRBJ2-7, with a tentative D call TRBD1 (5 bases). Germline values: CDR1 LNHDA, CDR2 SQIVND (reference sequence). The CDR3 covers 14 residues. The V end was cut by 6 bases, the J end by 2 bases, with 14 bases between. CDR3 DNA sequence: TGTGCCAGTAGCCGGTCGCTGACAGCCTACGAGCAGTACGTC. It specifies CASSRSLTAYEQYV.

The CDR3 nucleotides read TGTGCCAGCTCTGGACAGAGCACAGATACGCAGTATTTT. Translation gives CASSGQSTDTQYF. This chain connects TRBV6-5 to TRBJ2-3; D is perhaps TRBD1 (6 bases). This CDR3 contains 13 residues. The germline V gene has CDR1 MNHEY and CDR2 SVGAGI. V lost 8 bases to trimming and J lost 0 bases, with 9 bases between them.

CDR3 nucleotides: TGTGCCACCAGTTTAGACAGGGTCGATCCCCAGCATTTT. This codes for CATSLDRVDPQHF. The rearrangement links TRBV15 to TRBJ1-5; the match to TRBD1 covers 7 bases. V lost 6 bases to trimming and J lost 10 bases; unmatched junction nucleotides: 9. This CDR3 region has 13 residues. Per germline, CDR1 LNHNV and CDR2 YYDKDF (reference sequence).

This clone has a handful of counts. The chain employs TRBV24-1 and TRBJ2-2; 10 bases line up with TRBD1. The CDR3 extends over 14 amino acids. Unmatched junction bases numbered 3, after V lost 9 bases and J lost 3 bases. CDR1 is KGHDR and CDR2 is SFDVKD in the germline V gene. As DNA, the CDR3 is TGTGCCACCTCCGGGACAGGGGACACCGGGGAGCTGTTTTTT. Amino acids: CATSGTGDTGELFF.

The chain carries TRBV28 and TRBJ1-6, with a weak D call TRBD1 (5 bases). The V gene's germline CDR1 is MDHEN and CDR2 SYDVKM. V was cut by 6 bases and J by 5 bases, with 17 bases left in between. The CDR3 sequence is 16 residues long. The CDR3 coding sequence is TGTGCCAGCAGGGGGACCGGGACGTTCAATAATTCACCCCTCCACTTT. Translating it yields CASRGTGTFNNSPLHF.

This chain links TRBV6-2 or TRBV6-3 with TRBJ2-7; TRBD1 agrees at 8 bases. The germline V gene has CDR1 MNHEY and CDR2 SVGEGT. The CDR3 consists of 17 residues. Trimming took 2 bases from V and 2 from J; bases not matched to a gene: 11. CDR3 protein: CASSYGQGSLSPYEQYV. CDR3 sequence (DNA): TGTGCCAGCAGTTACGGACAGGGTTCCCTTAGCCCCTACGAGCAGTACGTC.

The gene calls are TRBV2 and TRBJ1-2; tentatively, D is TRBD1 (6 bases). This CDR3 has 14 amino acids. Germline loops: CDR1 SNHLY, CDR2 FYNNEI. Trimming took 8 bases from V and 2 from J, leaving 15 bases between them. CDR3 nucleotides: TGTGCCAGCCCGACAGGCGTCTTCAACTATGGCTACACCTTC. It is translated as CASPTGVFNYGYTF.

The genes are TRBV6-1 and TRBJ2-1, with 8 nucleotides matching TRBD1. The CDR3 length is 15 residues. The germline gives CDR1 MNHNS, CDR2 SASEGT. V lost 3 bases, J lost 6 bases, and 7 bases stayed unmatched. The CDR3 sequence is CASSEDRDQANEQFF. The CDR3 DNA reads as TGTGCCAGCAGTGAGGACAGGGATCAGGCCAATGAGCAGTTCTTC.

The J gene is TRBJ1-2, the V gene TRBV5-1; unclear D gene. V was pared by 4 bases and J by 2 bases, with 9 bases between. The germline V gene encodes CDR1 SGHRS and CDR2 YFSETQ. The CDR3 spans 13 residues. The CDR3 coding sequence is TGCGCCAGCAGCCCCGTGGGGAACTATGGCTACACCTTC. It yields the protein CASSPVGNYGYTF.

The chain couples TRBV6-5 to TRBJ2-7, with D unclear. The V gene lost 2 bases and the J gene lost 7 bases, with 12 bases spanning the gap. Looked up from germline, CDR1 is MNHEY and CDR2 is SVGAGI. CDR3 size: 13 residues. CDR3 sequence (DNA): TGTGCCAGCAGTTACGTCAGCACCGGGGAGCAGTACGTC. Translating it yields CASSYVSTGEQYV.

V is TRBV6-4 and J is TRBJ2-3, with TRBD2 as a possible D gene (5 bases). Germline CDR1 MRHNA, CDR2 SNTAGT. The length of the CDR3 is 13 residues. V was shortened by 0 bases and J by 11 bases, with 12 bases between the two germline ends. For the CDR3, the DNA is TGTGCCAGCAGTGACTCGGAGGTCCAGGAGCAGTATTTT. Protein product: CASSDSEVQEQYF.

The chain recombines TRBV3-1 (or the pseudogene TRBV3-2) with TRBJ1-5; D is perhaps TRBD1 (5 bases). The CDR3 length is 15 residues. CDR1 is LGHDT, CDR2 YNNKEL, per germline (reference sequence). Between the trimmed V and J ends, which lost 6 bases and 5 bases, there was a span of 17 bases. The CDR3 spells CASSQSWGGDQPQHF. Here the CDR3 DNA reads TGTGCCAGCAGTCAATCTTGGGGGGGTGATCAGCCCCAGCATTTT.

The rearrangement joins TRBV19 to TRBJ1-5, with D unclear. Trimming stripped 7 bases from V and 0 bases from J, with 7 bases between. The CDR3 extends over 13 amino acids. Germline loops: CDR1 LNHDA, CDR2 SQIVND (reference sequence). The CDR3 DNA reads TGTGCCAGTAATGTTGATAGCAATCAGCCCCAGCATTTT. As protein: CASNVDSNQPQHF.

A single count supports this clone. The rearrangement uses TRBV18 and TRBJ2-1; D is possibly TRBD2 (5 bases). Per germline, CDR1 KGHSH and CDR2 LQKENI. V was pared by 2 bases and J by 5 bases, with 13 bases between. This CDR3 region has 15 residues. CDR3 sequence: CASSPTSGGNNEQFF. The CDR3 DNA sequence: TGTGCCAGCTCACCAACCAGCGGAGGTAACAATGAGCAGTTCTTC.

The V and J genes are TRBV5-1 and TRBJ1-2; 9 bases map to TRBD1. The germline V gene has CDR1 SGHRS and CDR2 YFSETQ. The CDR3 is made up of 15 amino acids. Losses at the gene ends were 4 bases for V and 7 bases for J; bases not matched to a gene: 11. This CDR3 is CASSGNPGQGGGYTF. In DNA, the CDR3 is TGCGCCAGCAGCGGAAACCCGGGACAGGGTGGTGGCTACACCTTC. The full variable domain, its missing parts supplied by reference TRBV5-1 and TRBJ1-2, is KAGVTQTPRYLIKTRGQQVTLSCSPISGHRSVSWYQQTPGQGLQFLFEYFSETQRNKGNFPGRFSGRQFSNSRSEMNVSTLELGDSALYLCASSGNPGQGGGYTFGSGTRLTVV.

The rearrangement joins TRBV7-2 to TRBJ1-5, with 8 bases aligning to TRBD1. Germline CDR1 SGHTA, CDR2 FQGNSA. V shed 4 bases, J shed 4 bases, and the junction held 3 bases outside the gene matches. The CDR3 runs 14 residues. The CDR3 region is CASSSGQANQPQHF. CDR3 sequence (DNA): TGTGCCAGCAGCTCGGGACAGGCGAATCAGCCCCAGCATTTT.

V usage is TRBV2 and J usage is TRBJ1-1; TRBD1 matches 10 bases. Germline V gives CDR1 SNHLY, CDR2 FYNNEI. Germline trimming cut 6 bases from V and 5 bases from J; bases unmatched to any gene: 6. This CDR3 has 14 amino acids. The CDR3 DNA reads TGTGCCAGCAGGAGACAGGGGGCAGGGACTGAAGCTTTCTTT. This gives the protein CASRRQGAGTEAFF.

The chain couples TRBV6-1 to TRBJ1-3, with no clear D. V was shortened by 3 bases and J by 4 bases, with 7 bases between the two germline ends. Germline loops: CDR1 MNHNS, CDR2 SASEGT. CDR3 size: 13 residues. DNA of the CDR3: TGTGCCAGCAGTGACCCTATCGGAAACACCATATATTTT. This translates into CASSDPIGNTIYF.

This chain uses TRBV19 with TRBJ1-2, with unresolved D. Trimming pared 6 bases from V and 10 bases from J, leaving 18 bases between. The germline CDR1 and CDR2 sequences are LNHDA and SQIVND (reference sequence). This CDR3 spans 13 amino acids. The CDR3 DNA reads as TGTGCCAGTAGACCTGGCTCTCTCAACGTCTACACCTTC. This sequence encodes CASRPGSLNVYTF.

This clone appeared once. The V call is TRBV19, the J call TRBJ2-1; 12 positions match TRBD2. The CDR3 length is 15 residues. Germline V lookup: CDR1 LNHDA, CDR2 SQIVND (reference sequence). Losses at the gene ends were 3 bases for V and 6 bases for J; bases not matched to a gene: 3. CDR3 in amino acids: CASSMVLAGGNEQFF. The DNA of the CDR3 is TGTGCCAGTAGTATGGTACTAGCGGGGGGCAATGAGCAGTTCTTC.